The 20 T cell receptor beta chains in this list originate from one sample, sequenced in a study of blood T cell repertoires in COVID-19. TCRdb's copy holds only in-frame clones and misses some; the assay was immunoSEQ multiplex PCR. This sample has 100,000 to 150,000 clones; more than 80% occur once, and the top ten carry 12%. Input material: peripheral blood. These TCRs come from a woman aged 55 to 70 with acute or convalescent COVID-19.

The count of this clone is one. The chain recombines TRBV2 with TRBJ1-5, with TRBD1 identical over 11 bases. The CDR3 consists of 14 residues. Germline V gene sequence: CDR1 SNHLY, CDR2 FYNNEI. V shed 4 bases, J shed 6 bases, and the junction held 2 bases outside the gene matches. CDR3 nucleotide sequence: TGTGCCAGCAGTGGGACAGGGGGCCTTCAGCCCCAGCATTTT. It codes for CASSGTGGLQPQHF.

The V call is TRBV7-9, the J call TRBJ1-2; no clear D gene. The germline CDR1 and CDR2 sequences are SEHNR and FQNEAQ (reference sequence). Trimming cost V 3 bases and J 3 bases, with 8 bases left between them. The CDR3 contains 13 residues. The CDR3, as DNA: TGTGCCAGCAGCTTGAACACAGACTATGGCTACACCTTC. The encoded protein is CASSLNTDYGYTF.

V is TRBV7-8 and J is TRBJ2-1; 8 bases align to TRBD2. V was clipped by 5 bases and J by 8 bases; unmatched bases: 11. CDR3 length: 15 amino acids. Per the germline V gene, CDR1 is SGHVS and CDR2 is FQNEAQ. CDR3 DNA sequence: TGTGCCAGCAGCCCAAAGGTTGGGACTAGGGATGAGCAGTTCTTC. Amino acid sequence: CASSPKVGTRDEQFF.

This clone was observed once. The chain employs TRBV27 and TRBJ1-4, with 9 bases that match TRBD1. The germline V gene has CDR1 MNHEY and CDR2 SMNVEV (reference sequence). This CDR3 has 15 amino acids. The junction had 6 bases not matched to a gene; V was cut back by 3 bases and J by 7 bases. The CDR3 here is CASSFMGTGSEKLFF. The DNA for the CDR3 is TGTGCCAGCAGTTTTATGGGGACAGGGAGTGAAAAACTGTTTTTT.

The J gene is TRBJ2-5, the V gene TRBV5-1; TRBD2 agrees at 8 bases. The germline gives CDR1 SGHRS, CDR2 YFSETQ. This CDR3 is 16 amino acids long. J lost 1 base, V lost 0 bases, and 5 bases had no gene match. In DNA, the CDR3 is TGCGCCAGCAGCTTGGTGGTAGCGGGGTCCCAAGAGACCCAGTACTTC. It yields the protein CASSLVVAGSQETQYF.

The chain is built from TRBV10-3 and TRBJ2-7; 7 nucleotides align to TRBD2. This CDR3 has 16 amino acids. The germline gives CDR1 ENHRY, CDR2 SYGVKD. J was trimmed by 6 bases and V by 10 bases; bases with no gene match: 21. CDR3 sequence: CATHAFGGGRKVEQYF. The CDR3 region has the DNA TGTGCCACTCACGCTTTTGGGGGGGGGAGGAAGGTCGAGCAGTACTTC.

This sequence joins TRBV27 and TRBJ1-5; 9 nucleotides line up with TRBD1. From germline, CDR1 is MNHEY and CDR2 SMNVEV (reference sequence). CDR3 length equals 16 residues. V lost 6 bases and J lost 8; bases outside the gene matches: 14. Written as DNA, the CDR3 is TGTGCCAGCAGCTTCCCCCGGGACAGGGATAGGGAGCCCCAGCATTTT. Its protein is CASSFPRDRDREPQHF.

The gene calls are TRBV23-1 and TRBJ1-2, with D perhaps TRBD1 (6 bases). TRBV23-1 qualifies as an ORF whose function is uncertain. This CDR3 contains 17 residues. The germline V and J ends were trimmed by 2 bases and 1 base, with 17 bases remaining between them. The CDR3 DNA reads as TGCGCCAGCAGTCAAGAAAGCGGGACACCGATTAACTATGGCTACACCTTC. Protein: CASSQESGTPINYGYTF.

The chain links TRBV6-5 to TRBJ1-6, with a weak D call TRBD1 (5 bases). V lost 11 bases, J lost 9 bases, and 14 bases lay in between. This CDR3 is 12 amino acids long. From germline, CDR1 is MNHEY and CDR2 SVGAGI. CDR3 DNA: TGTGCCTCCGGGGGGAGTGGTTCACCCCTCCACTTT. Its translation: CASGGSGSPLHF.

CDR3 sequence: CASSGSRGAFF. The CDR3 DNA reads as TGTGCCAGCAGTGGATCCAGAGGGGCTTTCTTT. The chain links TRBV25-1 to TRBJ1-1; D is uncertain. Trimming stripped 4 bases from V and 11 bases from J, with 11 bases between. Germline CDR1 and CDR2: MGHDK and SYGVNS. This CDR3 spans 11 amino acids. The whole variable domain, remainder taken from reference TRBV25-1 and TRBJ1-1, is EADIYQTPRYLVIGTGKKITLECSQTMGHDKMYWYQQDPGMELHLIHYSYGVNSTEKGDLSSESTVSRIRTEHFPLTLESARPSHTSQYLCASSGSRGAFFGQGTRLTVV.

This clone was seen only a few times. The chain joins TRBV12-3 or TRBV12-4 to TRBJ1-2; 9 positions agree with TRBD1. V lost 5 bases, J lost 2 bases, and 0 bases stayed unmatched. The CDR3 has 13 amino acids. CDR3 bases: TGTGCCAGCAGTGGGACAGGGAACTATGGCTACACCTTC. Its protein product is CASSGTGNYGYTF.

In its sample, this clone was seen once. The rearrangement joins TRBV5-1 to TRBJ2-3; TRBD1 aligns across 9 bases. This CDR3 spans 19 amino acids. The V segment lost 1 base and the J segment 3 bases; nucleotides outside the gene matches: 15. Looked up from germline, CDR1 is SGHRS and CDR2 is YFSETQ. The CDR3 region has the DNA TGCGCCAGCAGCTTGACCGGCCTGGCGGGACAGGGAGTGACAGATACGCAGTATTTT. It is translated as CASSLTGLAGQGVTDTQYF.

The CDR3, as DNA: TGCGCCAGCAGCTTGGGGCAGGAATACAATGAGCAGTTCTTC. Protein: CASSLGQEYNEQFF. V is TRBV5-1 and J is TRBJ2-1; the D is unclear. Trimming cost V 0 bases and J 4 bases, with 8 bases left between them. The CDR3 is 14 amino acids. Germline V gives CDR1 SGHRS, CDR2 YFSETQ.

V is TRBV7-2 and J is TRBJ2-1; 10 nucleotides match TRBD1. V shed 7 bases and J 10 bases; nucleotides not matched to a gene: 10. CDR3 length: 14 amino acids. Germline assignment: CDR1 SGHTA and CDR2 FQGNSA. DNA for the CDR3: TGTGCCAGCACCAACCGACAGGGGGCAAAAGAGCAGTTCTTC. It specifies CASTNRQGAKEQFF.

This CDR3 is CATSRDRDQPQHF. CDR3 coding DNA: TGTGCCACCAGCAGAGACAGGGATCAGCCCCAGCATTTT. The J gene is TRBJ1-5, the V gene TRBV24-1; 7 bases match TRBD1. In germline, CDR1 is KGHDR, CDR2 SFDVKD. The CDR3 extends over 13 amino acids. V dropped 7 bases and J dropped 5; count of bases not matched to a gene: 4.

The chain uses TRBV2 and TRBJ2-7, with a weak D call TRBD2 (6 bases). Trimming stripped 8 bases from V and 1 base from J, with 12 bases between. Germline lookup yields CDR1 SNHLY and CDR2 FYNNEI. The CDR3 has 13 amino acids. This chain's CDR3 is CASWRENSYEQYF. The CDR3 DNA reads as TGTGCCAGCTGGAGGGAGAATTCCTACGAGCAGTACTTC.

J is TRBJ1-2 and V is TRBV30; the D is unclear. This CDR3 is built from 16 residues. Germline CDR1 is GTSNPN and CDR2 is SVGIG (reference sequence). Between the trimmed V and J ends, which lost 3 bases and 4 bases, there was a span of 21 bases. The CDR3 sequence is CAWRDLWEDPVYGYTF. CDR3 sequence (DNA): TGTGCCTGGAGGGATCTGTGGGAGGACCCTGTCTATGGCTACACCTTC. Full variable domain (remainder filled in from reference TRBV30 and TRBJ1-2): SQTIHQWPATLVQPVGSPLSLECTVEGTSNPNLYWYRQAAGRGLQLLFYSVGIGQISSEVPQNLSASRPQDRQFILSSKKLLLSDSGFYLCAWRDLWEDPVYGYTFGSGTRLTVV.

The chain couples TRBV3-1 (or the pseudogene TRBV3-2) to TRBJ1-5; tentatively, D is TRBD1 (5 bases). Between the trimmed V and J ends, which lost 1 base and 4 bases, there was a span of 8 bases. This CDR3 region has 14 residues. Germline loops: CDR1 LGHDT, CDR2 YNNKEL (reference sequence). The CDR3 here is CASSQAGLNQPQHF. CDR3 bases: TGTGCCAGCAGCCAAGCAGGGTTAAATCAGCCCCAGCATTTT.

V is TRBV9 and J is TRBJ1-1; TRBD1 matches 8 bases. J gave up 7 bases and V 4 bases, and 9 bases lay outside the gene matches. Germline CDR1 SGDLS, CDR2 YYNGEE. The CDR3 is 14 amino acids. CDR3 sequence reads: CASSSGQGTGEAFF. The DNA of the CDR3 is TGTGCCAGCAGCTCAGGACAGGGAACAGGTGAAGCTTTCTTT.

The chain links TRBV6-1 to TRBJ1-5; D unclear. The CDR3 is 15 residues long. CDR1 is MNHNS and CDR2 is SASEGT in the germline V gene. V was cut by 3 bases and J by 5 bases, with 14 bases left in between. CDR3 coding DNA: TGTGCCAGCAGTGACGTCCCTTACAGCCATCAGCCCCAGCATTTT. Its translation: CASSDVPYSHQPQHF.